This TCR beta chain came from a study of CD8+CD57+ T cells in acquired aplastic anemia. Study outcomes and limitations: A set of twenty-nine CD8+ CDR3 sequences was shared between patients and controls, and these sequences appeared highly expressed in patients.

Both TCR beta VDJ combination and CDR3 sequence profiling were carried out. Genomic DNA was the template for this profiling. Via MiXCR, TCRdb re-called the reads, giving one row per CDR3 protein. The data contain 150,000 to 200,000 distinct CDR3 sequences, roughly 47% of them seen just once; the ten biggest clones take up 1.1%. This clonotype was detected only a few times. Antigen specificity is unknown. This CDR3 is 15 amino acids long. V lost 3 bases and J lost 0, with 9 bases in between. Germline V CDR1 and CDR2: ENHRY, SYGVKD. This clonotype originated in a human donor in good health. The rearrangement joins TRBV10-3 to TRBJ2-1, with TRBD2 as a possible D gene (5 bases). Material for sequencing was sorted CD4+, CD8+, or CD8+CD57+ T cells (not recorded which) from PBMCs. This chain's CDR3 is CAISDPGNSYNEQFF. CDR3 in DNA: TGTGCCATCAGTGATCCCGGGAACTCCTACAATGAGCAGTTCTTC.